This T cell receptor beta chain was sequenced for a study of blood T cell repertoires in COVID-19. Whole-study context: Acute and convalescent COVID-19 specimens originated in the United States, Italy and Spain. Nucleic acid was either cDNA or gDNA, and it came from T cells, B-cell-depleted T cells, or PBMCs.

This clone was seen a single time. Per the original methods: From reference gene primer amplification, estimates of nucleated cell counts were derived. Only in-frame clones appear in the TCRdb table, and some are missing; sequencing was by immunoSEQ multiplex PCR. That table gives V, J and clone size, and the DNA gave D and trimming. Of some 220,000 clones in the sample, 75% to 85% were seen once. The source material was peripheral blood. This TCR was sampled from a human donor in a cohort sampled during active COVID-19.

This CDR3 is CASSWSRGSTEAFF. In DNA, the CDR3 is TGTGCCAGCAGCTGGAGCAGGGGAAGCACTGAAGCTTTCTTT. The chain carries TRBV11-2 and TRBJ1-1, with D possibly matching TRBD1 (6 bases). This CDR3 is 14 amino acids long. Germline CDR1 and CDR2: SGHAT and FQNNGV. Trimming pared 4 bases from V and 4 bases from J, leaving 13 bases between.